These 28 T cell receptor beta chains came from one sample sequenced in a study of metastatic and nonmetastatic thyroid tumors. With MiXCR, TCRdb called clones anew from the PCR reads. The table has 31,000 or so clones, 25% to 35% seen once. Nobody among the patients had been given any treatment before thyroid surgery. Sequenced input: blood. These receptors were collected from a female donor with papillary thyroid cancer or a benign thyroid nodule (not recorded which). Some clones in this sample may be carry-over from other donors' samples.

A few counts support this clone. The V gene is TRBV6-1, the J gene TRBJ1-1, with TRBD1 identical over 9 bases. Trimming took 10 bases from V and 1 from J; bases not matched to a gene: 7. The CDR3 is made up of 14 amino acids. Germline CDR1 MNHNS, CDR2 SASEGT. CDR3 sequence: CANEQGAGNTEAFF. The CDR3 DNA reads as TGTGCCAATGAACAGGGGGCTGGGAACACTGAAGCTTTCTTT.

This clone is medium-sized. The V call is TRBV6-4, the J call TRBJ2-3, with D possibly TRBD2 on 6 matching bases. V was trimmed by 4 bases and J by 2 bases, leaving 13 bases between them. The V gene's germline CDR1 is MRHNA and CDR2 SNTAGT. This CDR3 has 15 residues. The CDR3 reads CASSGTGEATDTQYF. CDR3 nucleotide sequence: TGTGCCAGCAGTGGTACGGGGGAGGCCACAGATACGCAGTATTTT.

In its sample, this clone was seen a few times. CDR3 DNA: TGTGCCAGTAGTATGCCCGGGACAGGGTACACTGAAGCTTTCTTT. Its translation is CASSMPGTGYTEAFF. The rearrangement uses TRBV19 and TRBJ1-1; the match to TRBD1 covers 9 bases. The CDR3 has 15 residues. Trimming took 3 bases from V and 3 from J; bases not matched to a gene: 5. Germline values: CDR1 LNHDA, CDR2 SQIVND (reference sequence).

The rearrangement joins TRBV20-1 to TRBJ2-2; 7 bases fit TRBD1. This CDR3 spans 15 amino acids. Germline values: CDR1 DFQATT, CDR2 SNEGSKA (reference sequence). The V gene end was trimmed by 2 bases and the J gene end by 4 bases; junction bases not matched to a gene: 7. CDR3 region: CSARPRDRFTGELFF. The DNA of the CDR3 is TGCAGTGCTAGACCCCGGGACAGATTCACCGGGGAGCTGTTTTTT.

J is TRBJ2-7 and V is TRBV25-1; tentatively, D is TRBD2 (6 bases). The CDR3 runs to 13 residues. V dropped 1 base and J dropped 5 bases, with 9 bases sitting between them. Germline V CDR1 and CDR2: MGHDK, SYGVNS. The CDR3 reads CASSESWRDEQYF. CDR3 coding DNA: TGTGCCAGCAGTGAATCCTGGAGGGACGAGCAGTACTTC.

This clone was picked up many times. The chain employs TRBV4-1 and TRBJ2-1; tentatively, D is TRBD2 (5 bases). The V gene's germline CDR1 is MGHRA and CDR2 YSYEKL. This CDR3 has 15 residues. The germline V and J ends were trimmed by 0 bases and 5 bases, with 11 bases remaining between them. CDR3 DNA: TGCGCCAGCAGCCAAGAAGGGCGGGCGGACAATGAGCAGTTCTTC. This encodes CASSQEGRADNEQFF.

The chain combines TRBV5-1 with TRBJ2-3; 8 bases align to TRBD1. Germline V gene lookup returns CDR1 SGHRS and CDR2 YFSETQ. The junction had 7 bases not matched to a gene; V was cut back by 0 bases and J by 4 bases. CDR3 length: 16 amino acids. The CDR3 DNA reads TGCGCCAGCAGCTTGGAGCAGGGGGCCAGGGCAGATACGCAGTATTTT. Its protein is CASSLEQGARADTQYF.

Remarks on this clone: The junction and the germline gene differ at one end; a read error may be behind it. This chain connects TRBV6-9 to TRBJ2-7, with 10 bases that match TRBD2. Germline CDR1 reads MNHGY; CDR2 reads SVAAGI. The CDR3 loop spans 18 amino acids. The CDR3 region has the DNA TGCGCCAGCAGTGAGGGCAGGACTAGCGGAGTCAGGGGTCTCGAGCAGTACTTC. Protein product: CASSEGRTSGVRGLEQYF.

This clone was picked up many times. Since a much larger clone is just one base distant, this may be a read error. The chain is built from TRBV6-5 and TRBJ1-1, with D uncertain. Between the trimmed V and J ends, which lost 1 base and 1 base, there was a span of 13 bases. This CDR3 has 16 residues. Germline V lookup: CDR1 MNHEY, CDR2 SVGAGI. The CDR3 DNA reads as TGTGCCAGCAGTTACTACAACGGAGAGCAGAACACTGAAGCTTTCTTT. Its translation is CASSYYNGEQNTEAFF.

This clone came up many times. The chain is built from TRBV30 and TRBJ1-1, with a possible D match to TRBD1 (6 bases). CDR3 length: 11 amino acids. Germline CDR1 GTSNPN, CDR2 SVGIG (reference sequence). V lost 2 bases and J 12 bases, leaving 13 bases between the germline ends. In DNA, the CDR3 is TGTGCCTGGAGTAAGGGGGTCTGGACTTTCTTT. Its protein product is CAWSKGVWTFF.

This clone was picked up a small number of times. The chain is built from TRBV6-1 and TRBJ1-1; 8 nucleotides match TRBD1. This CDR3 is 13 amino acids long. The germline CDR1 and CDR2 sequences are MNHNS and SASEGT. With 5 bases clipped from V and 5 bases from J, the junction kept 4 bases outside the gene matches. In DNA form, the CDR3 reads TGTGCCAGCAGTCCCAGGGGGCGGACTGAAGCTTTCTTT. Translation gives CASSPRGRTEAFF.

By its share, this clone is medium-sized (0.01 to 0.1%). This rearrangement joins TRBV6-5 to TRBJ2-1, with D unclear. Germline assignment: CDR1 MNHEY and CDR2 SVGAGI. V lost 2 bases, J lost 4 bases, and 6 bases lay in between. The CDR3 consists of 13 residues. The CDR3 sequence is CASSYKDYNEQFF. In DNA form, the CDR3 reads TGTGCCAGCAGTTACAAGGATTACAATGAGCAGTTCTTC.

CDR3 sequence (DNA): TGTGCCAGCAGCACCTTCGGGACAGGCGGAAACACCATATATTTT. It encodes CASSTFGTGGNTIYF. The gene calls are TRBV7-2 and TRBJ1-3; 8 bases fit TRBD1. The junction had 7 bases not matched to a gene; V was cut back by 5 bases and J by 4 bases. Germline assignment: CDR1 SGHTA and CDR2 FQGNSA. The CDR3 consists of 15 residues.

This clone was observed at least ten times. The J gene is TRBJ2-5, the V gene TRBV11-3, with D tentatively TRBD1 (5 bases). This CDR3 is 14 amino acids long. Trimming took 6 bases from V and 1 from J, leaving 12 bases between them. The germline V gene encodes CDR1 SGHNT and CDR2 YENEEA. The CDR3 here is CASRPTETQETQYF. CDR3 DNA sequence: TGTGCCAGCAGACCGACAGAAACCCAAGAGACCCAGTACTTC.

The chain uses TRBV11-2 and TRBJ2-7; tentatively, D is TRBD1 or TRBD2 (6 bases each). Looked up from germline, CDR1 is SGHAT and CDR2 is FQNNGV. The CDR3 is 15 residues long. V dropped 1 base and J dropped 6 bases, with 16 bases sitting between them. DNA of the CDR3: TGTGCCAGCAGCTTAGTTAGGACAGCGGGCGGCGAGCAGTACTTC. Translated, it gives CASSLVRTAGGEQYF. Drawing the rest from reference TRBV11-2 and TRBJ2-7, the complete variable domain is EAGVAQSPRYKIIEKRQSVAFWCNPISGHATLYWYQQILGQGPKLLIQFQNNGVVDDSQLPKDRFSAERLKGVDSTLKIQPAKLEDSAVYLCASSLVRTAGGEQYFGPGTRLTVT.

This clone was seen a single time. V usage is TRBV7-2 and J usage is TRBJ1-1, with D tentatively TRBD1 (6 bases). V lost 5 bases and J 7 bases, leaving 14 bases between the germline ends. CDR1 is SGHTA and CDR2 is FQGNSA in the germline V gene. CDR3 size: 13 residues. The CDR3 nucleotides read TGTGCCAGCAGCCTTCAACCACAGGGTGAAGCTTTCTTT. Its translation: CASSLQPQGEAFF.

The genes are TRBV9 and TRBJ1-3; 8 bases fit TRBD1. The CDR3 covers 18 residues. V was clipped by 0 bases and J by 0 bases; unmatched bases: 8. Germline V gene data show CDR1 as SGDLS and CDR2 as YYNGEE. The CDR3 loop is CASSVGQGAPISGNTIYF. The CDR3 DNA is TGTGCCAGCAGCGTAGGGCAGGGGGCACCCATCTCTGGAAACACCATATATTTT.

The gene calls are TRBV6-1 and TRBJ1-1; no reliable D call. The CDR3 extends over 15 amino acids. The V and J ends lost 1 base and 0 bases respectively, with 9 bases between them. Per the germline V gene, CDR1 is MNHNS and CDR2 is SASEGT. The CDR3 here is CASSEVVSLNTEAFF. CDR3 sequence (DNA): TGTGCCAGCAGTGAAGTGGTTTCTTTGAACACTGAAGCTTTCTTT.

This clone was detected many times. The gene calls are TRBV11-1 and TRBJ1-1; 11 bases agree with TRBD1. CDR1 is SGHAT, CDR2 FQDESV, per germline (reference sequence). V was pared by 5 bases and J by 4 bases, with 12 bases of the junction left unmatched. This CDR3 comprises 17 residues. The CDR3 bases are TGTGCCAGCAGCATTCAACTCAGGACAGGGGGCTTCACTGAAGCTTTCTTT. Amino acid sequence: CASSIQLRTGGFTEAFF.

This clone was picked up a small number of times. V usage is TRBV19 and J usage is TRBJ2-1; perhaps TRBD1 as D (6 bases). The CDR3 is 14 residues long. Trimming stripped 6 bases from V and 3 bases from J, with 12 bases between. The germline gives CDR1 LNHDA, CDR2 SQIVND (reference sequence). CDR3 region: CASRLGAGYNEQFF. Written as DNA, the CDR3 is TGTGCCAGTAGGTTGGGGGCAGGCTACAATGAGCAGTTCTTC.

This chain links TRBV20-1 with TRBJ1-2, with D perhaps matching TRBD1 (5 bases). V was clipped by 0 bases and J by 4 bases, with 15 bases between them. This CDR3 has 15 residues. Germline CDR1 and CDR2: DFQATT and SNEGSKA (reference sequence). CDR3 bases: TGCAGTGCTAGAGATGGGGGAGGCGGGTTCTATGGCTACACCTTC. Translation gives CSARDGGGGFYGYTF.

In nucleotides, the CDR3 is TGTGCCAGCCGCAACCCCTCCGGGACGAAATACGAGCAGTACTTC. Its translation is CASRNPSGTKYEQYF. The chain has TRBV5-8 and TRBJ2-7; D tentatively reads TRBD1 or TRBD2 (5 bases each). This CDR3 spans 15 amino acids. Germline CDR1 SGHTS, CDR2 YDEGEE. Trimming removed 7 bases from V and 4 bases from J, with 21 bases in between.

The chain employs TRBV7-9 and TRBJ2-6; tentative D call: TRBD2 (5 bases). This CDR3 is built from 14 residues. Trimming removed 5 bases at V and 1 base at J, with 6 bases between. CDR1 is SEHNR and CDR2 is FQNEAQ in the germline V gene (reference sequence). This CDR3 is CASSPGSGANVLTF. The CDR3 DNA follows: TGTGCCAGCAGCCCGGGGTCTGGGGCCAACGTCCTGACTTTC. Looking up the rest from reference TRBV7-9 and TRBJ2-6 gives the full variable domain: DTGVSQNPRHKITKRGQNVTFRCDPISEHNRLYWYRQTLGQGPEFLTYFQNEAQLEKSRLLSDRFSAERPKGSFSTLEIQRTEQGDSAMYLCASSPGSGANVLTFGAGSRLTVL.

This chain connects TRBV12-5 to TRBJ1-5; 9 nucleotides match TRBD1. There are 16 residues in the CDR3. Germline V gene data show CDR1 as LGHNT and CDR2 as FRNRAP. The J segment lost 2 bases and the V segment lost 7 bases, leaving 9 bases of the junction unmatched. This chain's CDR3 is CASVFNRGPGNQPQHF. CDR3 nucleotides: TGTGCTAGTGTTTTCAACAGGGGGCCTGGCAATCAGCCCCAGCATTTT. The full variable domain, in which reference TRBV12-5 and TRBJ1-5 provide the parts outside the CDR3, is DARVTQTPRHKVTEMGQEVTMRCQPILGHNTVFWYRQTMMQGLELLAYFRNRAPLDDSGMPKDRFSAEMPDATLATLKIQPSEPRDSAVYFCASVFNRGPGNQPQHFGDGTRLSIL.

This clone was detected only once. The V and J genes are TRBV4-2 and TRBJ2-2; D may correspond to TRBD1 or TRBD2 (5 bases each). Trimming took off 6 bases at V and 7 bases at J, with 24 bases between the two ends. CDR3 length: 17 residues. CDR1 and CDR2 from the germline V gene are LGHNA and YNFKEQ. The CDR3 DNA sequence: TGTGCCAGCAGTTCCCCCGGGGTGACAGCTCGGGGCGGGGAGCTGTTTTTT. As protein: CASSSPGVTARGGELFF.

This chain joins TRBV5-5 and TRBJ1-1, with TRBD1 as a possible D gene (6 bases). CDR1 is SGHKS and CDR2 is YYEKEE in the germline V gene (reference sequence). This CDR3 region has 14 residues. Trimming shortened V by 5 bases and J by 5 bases, and 16 bases separated the two germline ends. The chain's CDR3 is CASSEGDVRTEAFF. CDR3 nucleotides: TGTGCCAGCAGTGAGGGGGACGTAAGGACTGAAGCTTTCTTT.

Here the CDR3 reads CASSNDTPKTYNSPLHF. Written as DNA, the CDR3 is TGTGCCAGCAGTAATGACACCCCGAAAACCTATAATTCACCCCTCCACTTT. The chain has TRBV6-1 and TRBJ1-6; no clear D. Germline assignment: CDR1 MNHNS and CDR2 SASEGT. The CDR3 contains 17 residues. V shed 5 bases and J shed 2 bases, with 16 bases lying between them.

This clone was found a few times. This chain joins TRBV6-4 and TRBJ2-5, with 9 bases matching TRBD1. CDR1 and CDR2 from the germline V gene are MRHNA and SNTAGT. CDR3 length: 16 amino acids. V shed 3 bases and J 5 bases; nucleotides not matched to a gene: 10. The CDR3 sequence is CASSEQGAGGAETQYF. CDR3 bases: TGTGCCAGCAGTGAACAGGGGGCAGGGGGCGCGGAGACCCAGTACTTC.